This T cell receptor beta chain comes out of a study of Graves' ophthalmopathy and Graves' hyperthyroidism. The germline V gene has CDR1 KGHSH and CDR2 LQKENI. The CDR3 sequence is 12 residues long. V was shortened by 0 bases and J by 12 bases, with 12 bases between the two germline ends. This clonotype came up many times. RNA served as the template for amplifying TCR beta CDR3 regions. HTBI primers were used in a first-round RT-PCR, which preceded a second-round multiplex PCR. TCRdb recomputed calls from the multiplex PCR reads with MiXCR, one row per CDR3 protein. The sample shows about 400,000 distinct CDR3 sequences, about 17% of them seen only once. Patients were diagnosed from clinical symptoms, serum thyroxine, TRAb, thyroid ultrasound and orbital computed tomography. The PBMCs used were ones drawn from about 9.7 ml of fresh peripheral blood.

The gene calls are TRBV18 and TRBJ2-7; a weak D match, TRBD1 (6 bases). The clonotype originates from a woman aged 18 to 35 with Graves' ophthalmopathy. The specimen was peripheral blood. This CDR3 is CASSPPVGGRYF. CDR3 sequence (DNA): TGTGCCAGCTCACCACCAGTAGGGGGAAGGTACTTC.